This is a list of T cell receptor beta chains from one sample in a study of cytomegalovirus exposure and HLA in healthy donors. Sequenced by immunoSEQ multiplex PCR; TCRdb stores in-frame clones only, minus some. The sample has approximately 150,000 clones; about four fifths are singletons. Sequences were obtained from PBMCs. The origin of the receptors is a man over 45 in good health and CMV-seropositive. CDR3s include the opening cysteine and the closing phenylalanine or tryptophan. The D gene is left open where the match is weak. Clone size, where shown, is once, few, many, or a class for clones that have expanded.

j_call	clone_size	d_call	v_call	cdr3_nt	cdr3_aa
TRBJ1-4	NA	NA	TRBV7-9	TGTGCCAGCAGCCCTTGGGGGGGCGCCCAGGAAAAACTGTTTTTT	CASSPWGGAQEKLFF
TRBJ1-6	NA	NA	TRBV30	TGTGCCTGGAGCGCAGGCGATTCACCCCTCCACTTT	CAWSAGDSPLHF
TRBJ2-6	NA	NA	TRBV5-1	TGCGCCAGCAGCATAGGGAGCTCTGGGGCCAACGTCCTGACTTTC	CASSIGSSGANVLTF
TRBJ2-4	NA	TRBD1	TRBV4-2	TGTGCCAGCAGCCCACTACAGGGGGTAGAAAACATTCAGTACTTC	CASSPLQGVENIQYF
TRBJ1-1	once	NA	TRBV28	TGTGCCAGCAGTTTTTTCGGTGAAGCTTTCTTT	CASSFFGEAFF
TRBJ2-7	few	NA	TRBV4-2	TGTGCCAGCAGCCAAGACCATGGACAGTCTTACGAGCAGTACTTC	CASSQDHGQSYEQYF
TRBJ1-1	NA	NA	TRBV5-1	TGCGCCAGCAGCTTAAGTTGGGGAGGGGACACTGAAGCTTTCTTT	CASSLSWGGDTEAFF
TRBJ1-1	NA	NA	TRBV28	TGTGCCAGCAGTGTCAACGGGGGGTGGACTGAAGCTTTCTTT	CASSVNGGWTEAFF
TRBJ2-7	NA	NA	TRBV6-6	TGTGCCAGCAGCCCCCCGGGAACGCAGTACGAGCAGTACTTC	CASSPPGTQYEQYF
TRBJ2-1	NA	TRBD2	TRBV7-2	TGTGCCAGCAGCTTAAGGACGGCTAGCGGGGGCAATGAGCAGTTCTTC	CASSLRTASGGNEQFF
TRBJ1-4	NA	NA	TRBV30	TGTGCCTGGAGAAATTCAGACAGGAAGGAAAAACTGTTTTTT	CAWRNSDRKEKLFF
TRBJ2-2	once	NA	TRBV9	TGTGCCGGGGGTAGCGGAAACACCGGGGAGCTGTTTTTT	CAGGSGNTGELFF
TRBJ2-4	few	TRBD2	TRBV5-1	TGCGCCAGCAGCTTTCGGTCGGATGGACTAGCGGGGGGACATCTAGCCAAAAACAGTCAGTACTTC	CASSFRSDGLAGGHLAKNSQYF
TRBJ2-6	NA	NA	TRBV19	TGTGCCAGTATTGACTACAGCTCTGGGGCCAACGTCCTGACTTTC	CASIDYSSGANVLTF
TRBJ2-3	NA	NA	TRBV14	TGTGCCAGCAGCCCTAGGGGGTCGGCGCAGTATTTT	CASSPRGSAQYF
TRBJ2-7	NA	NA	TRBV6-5	TGTGCCAGCAGCTTAGCGGAGGCCTACGAGCAGTACTTC	CASSLAEAYEQYF
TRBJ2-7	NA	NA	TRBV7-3	TGTGCCAGCAGCAAACAACCGGGGGGCGGATACGAGCAGTACTTC	CASSKQPGGGYEQYF
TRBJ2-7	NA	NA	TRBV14	TGTGCCAGCAGCCAAGGCGACTACACATCCTACGAGCAGTACTTC	CASSQGDYTSYEQYF
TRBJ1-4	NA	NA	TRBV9	TGTGCCAGCAGCGTAGGGCTTGGAGGAGCAACTAATGAAAAACTGTTTTTT	CASSVGLGGATNEKLFF
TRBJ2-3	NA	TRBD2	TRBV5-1	TGCGCCAGCAGCATACTAGCGGCTAGCACAGATACGCAGTATTTT	CASSILAASTDTQYF
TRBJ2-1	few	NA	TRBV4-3	TGCGCCAGCAGCCAAGAAGTCGGGGGTTACAATGAGCAGTTCTTC	CASSQEVGGYNEQFF
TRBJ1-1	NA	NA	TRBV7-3	TGTGCCAGCAGCTTACGCCAGGGAACTGAAGCTTTCTTT	CASSLRQGTEAFF
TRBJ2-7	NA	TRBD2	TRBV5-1	TGCGCCAGCAGCTTAGGGACTAGCGGCTACGAGCAGTACTTC	CASSLGTSGYEQYF
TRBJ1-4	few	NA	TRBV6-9	TGTGCCAGCAACGGGGGGGGGCCCTCTGCAACTAATGAAAAACTGTTTTTT	CASNGGGPSATNEKLFF
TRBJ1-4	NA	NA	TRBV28	TGTGCCAGCAGTTCTCAGTTTGAAAAACTGTTTTTT	CASSSQFEKLFF
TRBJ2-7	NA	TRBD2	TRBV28	TGTGCCGGGGGGGCTAGCGGGAGTTACGAGCAGTACTTC	CAGGASGSYEQYF
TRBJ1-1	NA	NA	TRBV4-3	TGCGCCAGCAGCCAAGATTTGAGACAGGTACTGAACACTGAAGCTTTCTTT	CASSQDLRQVLNTEAFF
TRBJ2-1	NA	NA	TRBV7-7	TGTGCTAGCAGCCAGAGCGCTAGAAACAATGAGCAGTTCTTC	CASSQSARNNEQFF
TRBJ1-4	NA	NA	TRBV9	TGTGCCAGCAGCGTAGAGGGGCTGAGTAATGAAAAACTGTTTTTT	CASSVEGLSNEKLFF
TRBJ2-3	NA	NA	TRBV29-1	TGCAGCGACTTGTCCCCACGGGATACGCAGTATTTT	CSDLSPRDTQYF
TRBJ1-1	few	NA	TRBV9	TGTGCCAGCAGCGTAGAGGGCAGGGCTGAAGCTTTCTTT	CASSVEGRAEAFF
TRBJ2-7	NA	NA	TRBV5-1	TGCGCCAGCAGCTTGGAGCCAATCTCCTACGAGCAGTACTTC	CASSLEPISYEQYF
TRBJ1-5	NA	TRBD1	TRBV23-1	TGCGCCAGCAGTCAGTCGACAGGGGCCCTCAAGCGGCCCCAGCATTTT	CASSQSTGALKRPQHF
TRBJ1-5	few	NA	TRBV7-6	TGTGCCAGCAGCTCCACGGGACACCCCAATCAGCCCCAGCATTTT	CASSSTGHPNQPQHF
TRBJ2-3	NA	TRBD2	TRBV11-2	TGTGCCAGCAGCGCGACTAGCGGAACGGGGGATACGCAGTATTTT	CASSATSGTGDTQYF
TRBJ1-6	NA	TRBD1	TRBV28	TGTGCCAGCTGGGACAGTTATAATTCACCCCTCCACTTT	CASWDSYNSPLHF
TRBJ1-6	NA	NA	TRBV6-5	TGTGCCAGCAGTTACTCTTCGAATTCACCCCTCCACTTT	CASSYSSNSPLHF
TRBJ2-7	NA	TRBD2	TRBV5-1	TGCGCCAGCAGCACGGGGACTAGCGGGGGGGAAATATACGAGCAGTACTTC	CASSTGTSGGEIYEQYF
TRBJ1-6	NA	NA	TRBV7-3	TGTGCCAGCAGCTTAGGAGCCTCCTATAATTCACCCCTCCACTTT	CASSLGASYNSPLHF
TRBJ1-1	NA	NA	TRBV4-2	TGTGCCAGCAGCACCAGGGGATTGAACACTGAAGCTTTCTTT	CASSTRGLNTEAFF
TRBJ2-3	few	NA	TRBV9	TGTGCCAGCAGCGCCGGGACTCCTCTCACAGATACGCAGTATTTT	CASSAGTPLTDTQYF
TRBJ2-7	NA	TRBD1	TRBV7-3	TGTGCCAGCAGCTTGGCGACAGGGGCCTACGAGCAGTACTTC	CASSLATGAYEQYF
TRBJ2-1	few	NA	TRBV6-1	TGTGCCAGCACCTCCACAGGAGATGAGCAGTTCTTC	CASTSTGDEQFF
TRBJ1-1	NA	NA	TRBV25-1	TGTGCCAGCAAGGACCGGGAGTTGAACACTGAAGCTTTCTTT	CASKDRELNTEAFF
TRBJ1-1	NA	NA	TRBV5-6	TGTGCCAGCAGCTTGCGGACAAGGAACACTGAAGCTTTCTTT	CASSLRTRNTEAFF
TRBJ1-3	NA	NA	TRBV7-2	TGTGCCAGCAGCTCCGCGGACAGCCCTGGAAACACCATATATTTT	CASSSADSPGNTIYF
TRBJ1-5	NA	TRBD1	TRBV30	TGTGCCTGGGCCGACAGGGGCATGCAGCCCCAGCATTTT	CAWADRGMQPQHF
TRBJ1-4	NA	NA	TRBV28	TGTGCCACCAGCGGAGGGGCAAATGAAAAACTGTTTTTT	CATSGGANEKLFF
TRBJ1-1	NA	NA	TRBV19	TGTGCCAGTAGCCCGGGGGGGGGAGTCACTGAAGCTTTCTTT	CASSPGGGVTEAFF
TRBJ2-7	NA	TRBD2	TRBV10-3	TGTGCCTCGCGGGGGGGGCGGGGGCAGTACTTC	CASRGGRGQYF
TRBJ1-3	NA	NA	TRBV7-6	TGTGCCAGCAGCTCTCCCGGGGGGGTATGGGGAAACACCATATATTTT	CASSSPGGVWGNTIYF
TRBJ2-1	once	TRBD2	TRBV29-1	TGCAGCGTTGGGGGCACTAGCGCAAGCTCCTACAATGAGCAGTTCTTC	CSVGGTSASSYNEQFF
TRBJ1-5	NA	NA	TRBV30	TGTGCCTGGAGTGTACGGAGGGGAGGCAATCAGCCCCAGCATTTT	CAWSVRRGGNQPQHF
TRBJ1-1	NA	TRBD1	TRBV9	TGTGCCAGCAGCCAGATGACAGGGGGGGAAGCTTTCTTT	CASSQMTGGEAFF
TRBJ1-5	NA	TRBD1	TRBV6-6	TGTGCCAGCAGCAAGGGACAGTTAAATCAGCCCCAGCATTTT	CASSKGQLNQPQHF